The 11 T cell receptor beta chains listed next were all sequenced from one sample in a study of T cell responses to AZD1222 COVID-19 vaccine (dated by TCRdb to the early 2020s). Reading the label with the study, this specimen's time point is: baseline before first vaccination. The sample's treatment or condition label is to be understood as: meningococcal conjugate vaccine given as trial control. Library construction relied on the immunoSEQ multiplex PCR assay. Drawn from immuneACCESS, this table holds only the in-frame rearrangements with V and J called that TCRdb kept. Clones are partly lost; checked studies trace under half to an unresolved V gene and leave the rest unexplained. Here the sample has roughly 80,000 clones; 70% to 90% occur a single time. The ten largest account for roughly 4.5% of the sample. The source was peripheral blood, collected on day 0 of MenACWY control vaccination. The receptors were gathered from an adult in good health.

This chain connects TRBV5-1 to TRBJ1-3; D unresolved. Trimming took 0 bases from V and 1 from J, leaving 11 bases between them. From germline, CDR1 is SGHRS and CDR2 YFSETQ. This CDR3 spans 16 amino acids. The CDR3 bases are TGCGCCAGCAGCTTGGGTGGGAGCGCGTCTGGAAACACCATATATTTT. It translates to CASSLGGSASGNTIYF.

This chain connects TRBV11-2 to TRBJ2-7, with 7 bases that match TRBD1. The CDR3 consists of 13 residues. Trimming took 8 bases from V and 3 from J; bases not matched to a gene: 7. CDR1 SGHAT and CDR2 FQNNGV come from the germline V gene. In nucleotides, the CDR3 is TGTGCCAGCGGCAGGGGGTCGAACTACGAGCAGTACTTC. Translation: CASGRGSNYEQYF.

The chain joins TRBV11-2 to TRBJ2-7, with TRBD1 identical over 8 bases. Per germline, CDR1 SGHAT and CDR2 FQNNGV. The CDR3 has 13 amino acids. The ends lost 5 bases at V and 6 bases at J; junction bases unmatched: 6. CDR3 loop: CASSRGTGTEQYF. The CDR3 bases are TGTGCCAGCAGCCGAGGGACAGGCACCGAGCAGTACTTC. The complete variable domain, with remaining parts taken from reference TRBV11-2 and TRBJ2-7, reads EAGVAQSPRYKIIEKRQSVAFWCNPISGHATLYWYQQILGQGPKLLIQFQNNGVVDDSQLPKDRFSAERLKGVDSTLKIQPAKLEDSAVYLCASSRGTGTEQYFGPGTRLTVT.

The chain joins TRBV19 to TRBJ2-4; no clear D gene. CDR3 length: 13 amino acids. Germline V gene data show CDR1 as LNHDA and CDR2 as SQIVND (reference sequence). Trimming took off 8 bases at V and 6 bases at J, with 14 bases between the two ends. This CDR3 reads CASGIDLVNIQYF. CDR3 DNA: TGTGCCAGTGGAATCGACCTGGTAAACATTCAGTACTTC.

This clone was counted only a few times. The CDR3 coding sequence is TGTGCCAGTAGTAATGCGGGGGCCTACGAGCAGTACTTC. Translated, it gives CASSNAGAYEQYF. This chain uses TRBV19 with TRBJ2-7, with 7 bases lining up with TRBD2. Germline V gene lookup returns CDR1 LNHDA and CDR2 SQIVND (reference sequence). This CDR3 is 13 amino acids long. V lost 4 bases, J lost 2 bases, and 2 bases stayed unmatched.

This chain links TRBV5-1 with TRBJ2-7; 7 bases align to TRBD1. Per the germline V gene, CDR1 is SGHRS and CDR2 is YFSETQ. The CDR3 consists of 14 residues. Losses at the gene ends were 6 bases for V and 3 bases for J; bases not matched to a gene: 9. The CDR3 is CASTVTTGNYEQYF. The CDR3 region has the DNA TGCGCCAGCACTGTTACGACAGGGAACTACGAGCAGTACTTC.

This chain joins TRBV5-6 and TRBJ2-7; 9 nucleotides align to TRBD2. Germline lookup yields CDR1 SGHDT and CDR2 YYEEEE. V dropped 1 base and J dropped 0; count of bases not matched to a gene: 2. This CDR3 contains 15 residues. CDR3 DNA sequence: TGTGCCAGCAGCTTGACTAGCGGGTTCTCCTACGAGCAGTACTTC. Residues: CASSLTSGFSYEQYF.

The chain combines TRBV25-1 with TRBJ1-2, with 7 bases lining up with TRBD1. Germline lookup yields CDR1 MGHDK and CDR2 SYGVNS. The CDR3 extends over 14 amino acids. Trimming removed 4 bases from V and 2 bases from J; junction bases left unmatched: 4. The CDR3 DNA reads TGTGCCAGCAGTGGATACAGGGGCAACTATGGCTACACCTTC. Protein: CASSGYRGNYGYTF.

CDR3: CASSHGPDSLHF. The CDR3 DNA is TGTGCCAGCAGCCACGGACCGGACTCCCTCCACTTT. V is TRBV11-2 and J is TRBJ1-6, with no clear D. Trimming left V 5 bases short and J 14 bases short, with 13 bases between. This CDR3 spans 12 amino acids. Germline V lookup: CDR1 SGHAT, CDR2 FQNNGV.

Remarks on this clone: The same CDR3 is also encoded by other DNA sequences in this sample. The rearrangement joins TRBV28 to TRBJ2-7; no reliable D call. Germline V gene data show CDR1 as MDHEN and CDR2 as SYDVKM. V lost 5 bases and J 3 bases, leaving 5 bases between the germline ends. This CDR3 region has 11 residues. CDR3 sequence reads: CASSLGYEQYF. In DNA, the CDR3 is TGTGCCAGCAGTCTGGGCTACGAGCAGTACTTC.

This clone has only one observation. The chain employs TRBV5-5 and TRBJ2-5; the D is unclear. V lost 1 base, J lost 0 bases, and 7 bases lay in between. This CDR3 has 14 amino acids. Germline lookup yields CDR1 SGHKS and CDR2 YYEKEE (reference sequence). CDR3 DNA sequence: TGTGCCAGCAGCTTGCGGACGGACCAAGAGACCCAGTACTTC. This encodes CASSLRTDQETQYF.